Presented here are 7 T cell receptor beta chains from one specimen sequenced in a study of T cell changes during pregnancy in multiple sclerosis. Libraries were prepared by immunoSEQ multiplex PCR; TCRdb keeps only in-frame clonotypes and omits some of them. This sample carries tens of thousands of clones, about 90% of them seen once, and the ten largest clones take over 0.65%. The input for sequencing was peripheral blood, taken in the second trimester of pregnancy. Source of these receptors: a female donor with multiple sclerosis, enrolled in a pregnancy study.

The sample holds one count of this clone. The chain carries TRBV7-6 and TRBJ2-1; D remains ambiguous. There are 15 residues in the CDR3. V dropped 1 base and J dropped 5 bases, with 12 bases sitting between them. Germline V lookup: CDR1 SGHVS, CDR2 FNYEAQ. Here the CDR3 reads CASSLDVSLNNEQFF. DNA of the CDR3: TGTGCCAGCAGCTTAGATGTTAGTCTTAACAATGAGCAGTTCTTC.

The chain recombines TRBV10-2 with TRBJ2-5, with D uncertain. The tail of the sequence fits TRBJ2-7 better, so the J call may be wrong. Germline V gene sequence: CDR1 WSHSY, CDR2 SAAADI. The CDR3 spans 11 residues. The CDR3 DNA follows: TGCGCCAGCACCGAGTTTCACGAGCAGTACTTC. This translates into CASTEFHEQYF.

The rearrangement joins TRBV4-2 to TRBJ1-2; the match to TRBD1 covers 7 bases. This CDR3 has 15 residues. Trimming removed 4 bases from V and 4 bases from J; junction bases left unmatched: 9. The V gene's germline CDR1 is LGHNA and CDR2 YNFKEQ. The CDR3 protein is CASSPNAAGGYGYTF. The CDR3 nucleotides are TGTGCCAGCAGCCCAAACGCGGCAGGGGGCTATGGCTACACCTTC.

The chain employs TRBV10-3 and TRBJ2-5, with 9 bases fitting TRBD1. Losses at the gene ends were 6 bases for V and 2 bases for J; bases not matched to a gene: 10. The CDR3 is 16 residues long. Germline CDR1 and CDR2: ENHRY and SYGVKD. In nucleotides, the CDR3 is TGTGCCATCAGAGAGCCCGGGACAGGGCCTCAAGAGACCCAGTACTTC. It is translated as CAIREPGTGPQETQYF.

The V gene is TRBV19, the J gene TRBJ2-3; TRBD2 is a possible D gene (5 bases). Germline loops: CDR1 LNHDA, CDR2 SQIVND (reference sequence). Trimming took off 10 bases at V and 7 bases at J, with 9 bases between the two ends. The CDR3 extends over 10 amino acids. Written as DNA, the CDR3 is TGTGCCACGGGGATAAATACGCAGTATTTT. Residues: CATGINTQYF.

The chain has TRBV18 and TRBJ2-5; maybe TRBD2 (6 bases). The V gene's germline CDR1 is KGHSH and CDR2 LQKENI. There are 13 residues in the CDR3. V was shortened by 5 bases and J by 5 bases, with 12 bases between the two germline ends. The CDR3 DNA is TGTGCCAGCTCAGCGGGGCTTCAGGAGACCCAGTACTTC. It yields the protein CASSAGLQETQYF.

The chain couples TRBV7-2 to TRBJ2-5; no clear D. V was shortened by 4 bases and J by 5 bases, with 14 bases between the two germline ends. This CDR3 contains 14 residues. Germline CDR1 reads SGHTA; CDR2 reads FQGNSA. The CDR3 spells CASSSRSTMETQYF. CDR3 DNA: TGTGCCAGCAGCTCCCGAAGCACTATGGAGACCCAGTACTTC.